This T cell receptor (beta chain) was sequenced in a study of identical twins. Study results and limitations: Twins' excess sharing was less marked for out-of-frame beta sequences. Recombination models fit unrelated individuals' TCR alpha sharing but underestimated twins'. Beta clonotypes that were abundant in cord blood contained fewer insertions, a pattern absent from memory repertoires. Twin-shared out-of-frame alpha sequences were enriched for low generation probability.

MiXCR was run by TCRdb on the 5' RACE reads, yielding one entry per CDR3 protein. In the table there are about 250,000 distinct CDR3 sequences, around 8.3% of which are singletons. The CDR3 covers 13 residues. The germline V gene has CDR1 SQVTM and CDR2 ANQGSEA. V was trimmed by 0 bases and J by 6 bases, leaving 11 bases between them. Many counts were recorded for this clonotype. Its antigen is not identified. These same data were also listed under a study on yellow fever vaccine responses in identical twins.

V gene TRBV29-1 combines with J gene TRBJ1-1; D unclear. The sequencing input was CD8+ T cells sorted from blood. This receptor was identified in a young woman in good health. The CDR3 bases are TGCAGCGTTGAAGAAAGGAATGGCGCTGAAGCTTTCTTT. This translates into CSVEERNGAEAFF.